This TCR beta chain was sequenced for a study of cytotoxic CD8 clonotypes in ibrutinib-treated CLL. The V gene lost 6 bases and the J gene lost 6 bases, with 23 bases spanning the gap. Germline V gene lookup returns CDR1 SEHNR and CDR2 FQNEAQ (reference sequence). The CDR3 sequence is 17 residues long. Here immunoSEQ multiplex PCR was the method, and the copy in TCRdb shows in-frame clones only, minus some. In the table there are roughly 70,000 clones, about nine tenths of which are singletons. The clonotype originates from a human donor with chronic lymphocytic leukemia. The chain recombines TRBV7-9 with TRBJ1-4; TRBD1 might be the D (6 bases). The sample was PBMCs, taken after 12 months of ibrutinib treatment. The CDR3: CASSESPVRGRDEKLFF. The CDR3 region has the DNA TGTGCCAGCAGTGAATCCCCGGTAAGGGGGAGGGATGAAAAACTGTTTTTT. The variable domain in full, with the rest retrieved from reference TRBV7-9 and TRBJ1-4, is DTGVSQNPRHKITKRGQNVTFRCDPISEHNRLYWYRQTLGQGPEFLTYFQNEAQLEKSRLLSDRFSAERPKGSFSTLEIQRTEQGDSAMYLCASSESPVRGRDEKLFFGSGTQLSVL.